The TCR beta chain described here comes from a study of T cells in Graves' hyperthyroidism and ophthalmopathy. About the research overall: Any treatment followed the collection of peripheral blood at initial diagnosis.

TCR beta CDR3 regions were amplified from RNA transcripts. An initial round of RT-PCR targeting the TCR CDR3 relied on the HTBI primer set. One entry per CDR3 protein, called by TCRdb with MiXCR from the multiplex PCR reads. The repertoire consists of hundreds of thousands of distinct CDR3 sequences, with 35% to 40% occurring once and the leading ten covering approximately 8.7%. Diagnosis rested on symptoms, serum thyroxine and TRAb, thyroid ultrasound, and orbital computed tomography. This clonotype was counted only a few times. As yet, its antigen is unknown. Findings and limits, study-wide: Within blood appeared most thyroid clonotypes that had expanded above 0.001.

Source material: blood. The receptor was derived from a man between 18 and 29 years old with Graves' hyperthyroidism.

CDR3 in amino acids: CASSQEPGGGANVLTF. The CDR3 bases are TGCGCCAGCAGCCAAGAACCGGGGGGTGGGGCCAACGTCCTGACTTTC. The chain uses TRBV4-1 and TRBJ2-6; 7 nucleotides match TRBD2. CDR1 is MGHRA, CDR2 YSYEKL, per germline. V gave up 0 bases and J gave up 3 bases; unmatched junction bases: 2. This CDR3 contains 16 residues.